This TCR beta chain originates from a study of Graves' ophthalmopathy and Graves' hyperthyroidism. Study context: Blood was drawn at initial diagnosis, before any treatment.

This clonotype showed up just a few times. Its antigen is not known. An end of the junction differs from the germline gene, which may be a read error. Germline loops: CDR1 DFQATT, CDR2 SNEGSKA (reference sequence). The CDR3 extends over 21 amino acids. Overall study results and limits: Progression of ophthalmopathy was predicted by the model with 65% to 71% sensitivity and 72% to 85% specificity.

Amplification of the TCR beta CDR3 regions used RNA transcripts (as template). Second-round multiplex PCR came after a first-round RT-PCR that employed HTBI primers. One entry per CDR3 protein results from TCRdb running MiXCR on the multiplex PCR reads. This sample has a few hundred thousand distinct CDR3 sequences, with roughly 17% found just once. Other autoimmune diseases, uncontrolled infections, pregnancy or lactation led to the exclusion of patients. The PBMC fraction was derived from less than 11 ml of fresh peripheral blood. The chain carries TRBV20-1 and TRBJ2-5; 14 nucleotides agree with TRBD2. The receptor was isolated from an adult woman with stable Graves' hyperthyroidism. Sequences were obtained from peripheral blood. The CDR3 nucleotides are TGCAGTGCTAGAGATTCCCTCCTAACCGGGACTAGCGGGGGACCCCAAGAGACCAAGTACTTC. As protein: CSARDSLLTGTSGGPQETKYF.